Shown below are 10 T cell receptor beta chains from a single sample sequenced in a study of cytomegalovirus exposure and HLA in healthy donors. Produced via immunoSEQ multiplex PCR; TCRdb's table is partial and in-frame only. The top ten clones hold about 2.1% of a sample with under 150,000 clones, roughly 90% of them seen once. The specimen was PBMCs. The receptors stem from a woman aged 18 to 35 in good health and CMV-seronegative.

The CDR3 DNA reads as TGTGCCAGCAGTGTACAGAAAGAGACCCAGTACTTC. Protein sequence: CASSVQKETQYF. The V gene is TRBV25-1, the J gene TRBJ2-5, with D unresolved. The germline V and J ends were trimmed by 4 bases and 3 bases, with 6 bases remaining between them. The CDR3 is 12 residues long. Germline values: CDR1 MGHDK, CDR2 SYGVNS.

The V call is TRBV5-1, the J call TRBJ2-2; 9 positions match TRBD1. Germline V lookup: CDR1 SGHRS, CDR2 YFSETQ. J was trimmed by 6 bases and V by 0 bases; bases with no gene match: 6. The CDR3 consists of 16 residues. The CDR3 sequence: CASSLGDRDPAGELFF. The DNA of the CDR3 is TGCGCCAGCAGCTTGGGGGACAGGGATCCGGCCGGGGAGCTGTTTTTT.

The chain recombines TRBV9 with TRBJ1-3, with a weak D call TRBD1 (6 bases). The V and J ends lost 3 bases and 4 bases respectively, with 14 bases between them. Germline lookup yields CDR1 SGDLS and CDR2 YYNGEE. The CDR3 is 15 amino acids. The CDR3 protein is CASSGVQGPGNTIYF. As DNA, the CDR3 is TGTGCCAGCAGCGGTGTACAGGGCCCCGGAAACACCATATATTTT.

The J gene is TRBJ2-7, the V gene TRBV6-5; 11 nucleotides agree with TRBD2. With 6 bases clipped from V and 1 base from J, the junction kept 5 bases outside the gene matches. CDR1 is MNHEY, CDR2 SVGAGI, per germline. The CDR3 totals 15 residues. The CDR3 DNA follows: TGTGCCAGCAGACCCCGACTAGCGGGGTCCTACGAGCAGTACTTC. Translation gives CASRPRLAGSYEQYF.

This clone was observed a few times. Written as DNA, the CDR3 is TGTGCCAGCAGCACAGGGAGCAATCAGCCCCAGCATTTT. This encodes CASSTGSNQPQHF. The chain uses TRBV6-5 and TRBJ1-5; TRBD1 might be the D (6 bases). The V and J ends lost 6 bases and 1 base respectively, with 7 bases between them. Germline V gene sequence: CDR1 MNHEY, CDR2 SVGAGI. The CDR3 consists of 13 residues.

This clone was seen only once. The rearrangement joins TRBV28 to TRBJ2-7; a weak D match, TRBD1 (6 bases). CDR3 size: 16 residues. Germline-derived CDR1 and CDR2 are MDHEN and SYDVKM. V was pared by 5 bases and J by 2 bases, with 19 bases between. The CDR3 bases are TGTGCCAGCAGTCTACCAAGGACAGCGATAGCCTACGAGCAGTACTTC. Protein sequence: CASSLPRTAIAYEQYF.

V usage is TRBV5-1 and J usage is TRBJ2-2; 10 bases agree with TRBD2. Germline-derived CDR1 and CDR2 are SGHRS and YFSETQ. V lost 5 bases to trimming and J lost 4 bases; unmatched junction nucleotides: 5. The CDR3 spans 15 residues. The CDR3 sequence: CASRESGRATGELFF. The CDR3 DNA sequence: TGCGCCAGCAGAGAGAGCGGGAGGGCCACCGGGGAGCTGTTTTTT.

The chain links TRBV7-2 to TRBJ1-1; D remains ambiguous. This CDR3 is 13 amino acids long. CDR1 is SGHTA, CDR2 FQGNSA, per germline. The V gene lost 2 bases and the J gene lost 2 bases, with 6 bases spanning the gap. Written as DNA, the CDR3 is TGTGCCAGCAGCTTACAACTTAACACTGAAGCTTTCTTT. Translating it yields CASSLQLNTEAFF.

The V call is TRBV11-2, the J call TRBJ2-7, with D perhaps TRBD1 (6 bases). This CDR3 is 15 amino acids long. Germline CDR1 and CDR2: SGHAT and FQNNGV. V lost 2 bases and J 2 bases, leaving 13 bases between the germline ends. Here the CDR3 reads CASSLHGDKTYEQYF. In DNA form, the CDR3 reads TGTGCCAGCAGCTTACACGGGGACAAGACCTACGAGCAGTACTTC.

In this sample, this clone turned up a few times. CDR3 nucleotides: TGTGCCAGTAGTAAACCGGCCCTGGACAGCGTTAATGAGCAGTTCTTC. Its protein is CASSKPALDSVNEQFF. The V call is TRBV19, the J call TRBJ2-1, with D possibly being TRBD1 (6 bases). The CDR3 runs to 16 residues. The V end lost 4 bases, the J end lost 7 bases, and 20 bases lay between the germline ends. CDR1 is LNHDA and CDR2 is SQIVND in the germline V gene (reference sequence).